The 32 T cell receptor beta chains in this list originate from one sample, sequenced in a study of STAT5B mutations in CD4+ large granular lymphocyte leukemia. The assay was immunoSEQ multiplex PCR, and TCRdb's table has in-frame clones only and misses some. There are about 25,000 clones in the sample; about 70% occur only once, and about a tenth lies in the top ten. The source material was CD4+ T cells from blood buffy coats. The receptors were gathered from a human donor in good health.

V and J are TRBV9 and TRBJ2-1, with 7 bases that match TRBD1. Germline V gene data show CDR1 as SGDLS and CDR2 as YYNGEE. This CDR3 is 14 amino acids long. V lost 3 bases to trimming and J lost 4 bases; unmatched junction nucleotides: 4. CDR3 protein: CASSGQGSYNEQFF. In nucleotides, the CDR3 is TGTGCCAGCAGCGGACAGGGTTCTTACAATGAGCAGTTCTTC.

The sample holds a few counts of this clone. The V and J genes are TRBV5-1 and TRBJ2-3; the match to TRBD1 covers 8 bases. Germline-derived CDR1 and CDR2 are SGHRS and YFSETQ. With 4 bases clipped from V and 1 base from J, the junction kept 2 bases outside the gene matches. CDR3 size: 14 residues. CDR3 nucleotide sequence: TGCGCCAGCAGCGTACAGGGGGGCACAGATACGCAGTATTTT. It yields the protein CASSVQGGTDTQYF.

This clone was detected only a few times. J is TRBJ2-3 and V is TRBV7-2, with D unclear. Germline CDR1 reads SGHTA; CDR2 reads FQGNSA. The CDR3 has 14 residues. The V end was cut by 1 base, the J end by 4 bases, with 9 bases between. CDR3 residues: CASSLVVSADTQYF. The CDR3 nucleotides read TGTGCCAGCAGCTTAGTTGTTTCCGCAGATACGCAGTATTTT.

V gene TRBV5-4 combines with J gene TRBJ1-2; a possible D gene is TRBD1 (5 bases). Per germline, CDR1 SGHNT and CDR2 YYREEE (reference sequence). There are 14 residues in the CDR3. V lost 3 bases to trimming and J lost 5 bases, with 14 bases between them. The CDR3 DNA reads as TGTGCCAGCAGCTCATCGGGACTCACGTATGGCTACACCTTC. This codes for CASSSSGLTYGYTF.

The sample holds a few counts of this clone. For the CDR3, the DNA is TGTGCCAGCAGACGGACGGCGGGAGGTGAAAAACTGTTTTTT. Its protein product is CASRRTAGGEKLFF. The chain recombines TRBV6-1 with TRBJ1-4; D call uncertain. The germline V gene encodes CDR1 MNHNS and CDR2 SASEGT. The V end was cut by 6 bases, the J end by 7 bases, with 15 bases between. The CDR3 has 14 residues.

This chain joins TRBV7-9 and TRBJ1-2; D remains unclear. Deletions cut 4 bases from V and 2 bases from J, with 8 bases between. The germline gives CDR1 SEHNR, CDR2 FQNEAQ (reference sequence). The CDR3 runs 13 residues. The CDR3 protein is CASSSTENYGYTF. The CDR3 DNA follows: TGTGCCAGCAGCTCCACAGAGAACTATGGCTACACCTTC.

The V and J genes are TRBV7-2 and TRBJ2-3, with no clear D. Germline-derived CDR1 and CDR2 are SGHTA and FQGNSA. The CDR3 sequence is 14 residues long. Trimming cost V 7 bases and J 8 bases, with 19 bases left between them. DNA for the CDR3: TGTGCCAGCATCCAAGGGCTGGGTCCAGGTACGCAGTATTTT. It codes for CASIQGLGPGTQYF.

The chain recombines TRBV4-2 with TRBJ1-1; possible D gene TRBD1, 6 bases. The germline V gene has CDR1 LGHNA and CDR2 YNFKEQ. V dropped 4 bases and J dropped 3 bases, with 12 bases sitting between them. CDR3 length: 14 amino acids. The CDR3 region has the DNA TGTGCCAGCAGCCCCGGGGGCTCGGACACTGAAGCTTTCTTT. Translated: CASSPGGSDTEAFF.

This sequence joins TRBV9 and TRBJ2-1; unclear D gene. This CDR3 spans 12 amino acids. V dropped 4 bases and J dropped 7 bases, with 9 bases sitting between them. The germline V gene has CDR1 SGDLS and CDR2 YYNGEE. CDR3 sequence (DNA): TGTGCCAGCAGCTGGACGGGTAATGAGCAGTTCTTC. Its protein is CASSWTGNEQFF.

The V gene is TRBV19, the J gene TRBJ2-3, with TRBD1 identical over 7 bases. Germline V CDR1 and CDR2: LNHDA, SQIVND (reference sequence). The CDR3 spans 15 residues. The V segment lost 3 bases and the J segment 0 bases; nucleotides outside the gene matches: 3. In DNA, the CDR3 is TGTGCCAGTAGTATGGACAGGAGTAGCACAGATACGCAGTATTTT. Protein sequence: CASSMDRSSTDTQYF.

The chain links TRBV18 to TRBJ2-1, with D unresolved. Germline-derived CDR1 and CDR2 are KGHSH and LQKENI. The CDR3 length is 14 residues. Trimming removed 5 bases from V and 5 bases from J, with 13 bases in between. The CDR3 loop reads CASSSSDADNEQFF. The CDR3 nucleotides read TGTGCCAGCTCATCGTCGGACGCGGACAATGAGCAGTTCTTC.

This chain joins TRBV30 and TRBJ2-2; 9 bases agree with TRBD1. In germline, CDR1 is GTSNPN, CDR2 SVGIG (reference sequence). The CDR3 totals 15 residues. With 4 bases clipped from V and 1 base from J, the junction kept 4 bases outside the gene matches. Here the CDR3 reads CAWNQGQGNTGELFF. The CDR3 DNA sequence: TGTGCCTGGAACCAGGGACAGGGGAACACCGGGGAGCTGTTTTTT.

This clone has more than one count but fewer than ten. The V call is TRBV7-3, the J call TRBJ1-1; a weak D match, TRBD1 (6 bases). Trimming took off 1 base at V and 7 bases at J, with 16 bases between the two ends. Germline CDR1 and CDR2: SGHTA and FQGTGA. The CDR3 is made up of 15 amino acids. CDR3 DNA: TGTGCCAGCAGCTTAAATGCAGGGGAGGGAGGTGAAGCTTTCTTT. Protein product: CASSLNAGEGGEAFF.

This clone was detected once. In DNA form, the CDR3 reads TGTGCCAGCAGCCTTGGGGCCGCAGGGCGAGGTGAAAAACTGTTTTTT. Translation: CASSLGAAGRGEKLFF. This chain links TRBV7-9 with TRBJ1-4, with TRBD1 as a possible D gene (5 bases). The CDR3 spans 16 residues. The ends were cut back, 5 bases at V and 7 bases at J, with 20 bases in the middle. Germline-derived CDR1 and CDR2 are SEHNR and FQNEAQ (reference sequence).

The rearrangement uses TRBV7-6 and TRBJ2-1; no clear D. The V end lost 5 bases, the J end lost 7 bases, and 9 bases lay between the germline ends. Germline V gene data show CDR1 as SGHVS and CDR2 as FNYEAQ. The CDR3 is 12 residues long. CDR3 sequence: CASSNTRNEQFF. In DNA form, the CDR3 reads TGTGCCAGCAGCAACACCCGGAATGAGCAGTTCTTC.

In its sample, this clone was seen once. The V gene is TRBV30, the J gene TRBJ1-2; 10 bases match TRBD1. Per the germline V gene, CDR1 is GTSNPN and CDR2 is SVGIG (reference sequence). The ends lost 2 bases at V and 7 bases at J; junction bases unmatched: 4. CDR3 length: 13 residues. Here the CDR3 reads CAWSRDRGIGYTF. In DNA form, the CDR3 reads TGTGCCTGGAGTCGGGACAGGGGAATTGGCTACACCTTC.

DNA of the CDR3: TGTGCCTGGAGTGATCAATACAGGGGAGACTATGGCTACACCTTC. Its translation: CAWSDQYRGDYGYTF. The chain couples TRBV30 to TRBJ1-2; 7 nucleotides align to TRBD1. The CDR3 extends over 15 amino acids. Germline assignment: CDR1 GTSNPN and CDR2 SVGIG (reference sequence). V dropped 1 base and J dropped 3; count of bases not matched to a gene: 8.

The chain uses TRBV6-1 and TRBJ2-7; D gene ambiguous. Trimming removed 7 bases at V and 0 bases at J, with 10 bases between. Germline values: CDR1 MNHNS, CDR2 SASEGT. There are 13 residues in the CDR3. CDR3: CASTPASSYEQYF. DNA for the CDR3: TGTGCCAGCACTCCTGCGAGCTCCTACGAGCAGTACTTC.

The chain recombines TRBV6-4 with TRBJ1-6; D perhaps matches TRBD1 (5 bases). Germline V gives CDR1 MRHNA, CDR2 SNTAGT. The CDR3 sequence is 15 residues long. V lost 5 bases to trimming and J lost 10 bases, with 18 bases between them. In DNA form, the CDR3 reads TGTGCCAGCAGTACCGACGCTGGGGCAGGGTCACCCCTCCACTTT. Protein sequence: CASSTDAGAGSPLHF.

On this clone itself: A much more abundant neighbour one base away suggests this may be a read error. The sample holds other DNA sequences that translate to the same CDR3. V and J are TRBV7-3 and TRBJ2-5, with a weak D call TRBD2 (6 bases). V was shortened by 0 bases and J by 4 bases, with 6 bases between the two germline ends. This CDR3 has 13 amino acids. Germline V lookup: CDR1 SGHTA, CDR2 FQGTGA. The CDR3 nucleotides read TGTGCCAGCAGCTTAACGGGGGGAGAGACCCAGTACTTC. Residues: CASSLTGGETQYF.

The chain couples TRBV10-3 to TRBJ2-1; 14 nucleotides match TRBD2. V lost 8 bases to trimming and J lost 7 bases; unmatched junction nucleotides: 7. Germline CDR1 ENHRY, CDR2 SYGVKD. This CDR3 is 15 amino acids long. The CDR3 DNA reads TGTGCCATCCCTGCGACTAGCGGGGGGGGAAATGAGCAGTTCTTC. As protein: CAIPATSGGGNEQFF.

The chain joins TRBV28 to TRBJ2-2; D may be TRBD1 or TRBD2 (6 bases each). This CDR3 is built from 14 residues. Trimming stripped 6 bases from V and 0 bases from J, with 8 bases between. Germline CDR1 reads MDHEN; CDR2 reads SYDVKM. The CDR3 nucleotides read TGTGCCAGCAGGAGGGGGGCGAACACCGGGGAGCTGTTTTTT. Amino acid sequence: CASRRGANTGELFF. Based on the CDR3 plus reference TRBV28 and TRBJ2-2, the full variable domain is DVKVTQSSRYLVKRTGEKVFLECVQDMDHENMFWYRQDPGLGLRLIYFSYDVKMKEKGDIPEGYSVSREKKERFSLILESASTNQTSMYLCASRRGANTGELFFGEGSRLTVL.

The chain links TRBV27 to TRBJ2-5; 15 bases are shared with TRBD2. V was clipped by 8 bases and J by 2 bases; unmatched bases: 9. Per germline, CDR1 MNHEY and CDR2 SMNVEV (reference sequence). The CDR3 consists of 17 residues. The CDR3 region has the DNA TGTGCCAGCTCAGGACTAGCGGGAGGGCTGGTGCAAGAGACCCAGTACTTC. Protein product: CASSGLAGGLVQETQYF.

Notes on this clone: The junction departs from germline at one end; a sequencing error may be responsible. This chain's CDR3 is CASRLDSYNEQFF. CDR3 in DNA: TGTGCCAGCAGGTTAGACAGCTACAATGAGCAGTTCTTC. J is TRBJ2-1 and V is TRBV7-2, with a possible D match to TRBD1 (5 bases). The CDR3 spans 13 residues. Germline loops: CDR1 SGHTA, CDR2 FQGNSA.

This chain uses TRBV5-5 with TRBJ2-7, with a weak D call TRBD2 (7 bases). With 2 bases removed from V and 3 bases from J, the gap between germline ends came to 15 bases. Germline assignment: CDR1 SGHKS and CDR2 YYEKEE (reference sequence). The CDR3 is 15 residues long. CDR3: CASSFHRGAFYEQYV. In DNA, the CDR3 is TGTGCCAGCAGCTTCCACCGGGGGGCCTTCTACGAGCAGTACGTC.

The chain uses TRBV6-6 and TRBJ1-5; TRBD1 matches 7 bases. The V gene's germline CDR1 is MNHNY and CDR2 SVGAGI (reference sequence). This CDR3 contains 15 residues. Losses at the gene ends were 6 bases for V and 0 bases for J; bases not matched to a gene: 5. For the CDR3, the DNA is TGTGCCAGCAGCCCGGGACAGAATAGCAATCAGCCCCAGCATTTT. It encodes CASSPGQNSNQPQHF.

This chain links TRBV5-6 with TRBJ1-1; D possibly corresponds to TRBD1 (6 bases). The germline V gene has CDR1 SGHDT and CDR2 YYEEEE. The ends were cut back, 2 bases at V and 4 bases at J, with 15 bases in the middle. The CDR3 is made up of 15 amino acids. The DNA for the CDR3 is TGTGCCAGCAGCTTCCAGGGGCAAAGGGGCACTGAAGCTTTCTTT. Encoded protein: CASSFQGQRGTEAFF.

The chain links TRBV21-1 to TRBJ2-1; the listed D gene, TRBD2, was not tested against the DNA. TRBV21-1 is a listed pseudogene. The CDR3 runs 14 residues. The CDR3 is CASSKEAGGDEQFF. CDR3 in DNA: TGTGCCAGCAGCAAAGAGGCGGGAGGCGATGAGCAGTTCTTC.

The rearrangement uses TRBV10-3 and TRBJ1-3; D gene unclear. The V gene lost 4 bases and the J gene lost 0 bases, with 4 bases spanning the gap. The CDR3 has 13 amino acids. Germline CDR1 ENHRY, CDR2 SYGVKD. The CDR3 DNA reads TGTGCCATCAGTGGAGACTCTGGAAACACCATATATTTT. Protein product: CAISGDSGNTIYF.

This clone appeared once. The V and J genes are TRBV19 and TRBJ1-2; 7 nucleotides line up with TRBD1. This CDR3 has 16 amino acids. V lost 1 base to trimming and J lost 3 bases; unmatched junction nucleotides: 8. Germline CDR1 and CDR2: LNHDA and SQIVND (reference sequence). The CDR3 DNA reads TGTGCCAGTAGTATAGGCCGTTGGACAGGCGACTATGGCTACACCTTC. The encoded protein is CASSIGRWTGDYGYTF. The whole variable domain, filled in from reference TRBV19 and TRBJ1-2, reads DGGITQSPKYLFRKEGQNVTLSCEQNLNHDAMYWYRQDPGQGLRLIYYSQIVNDFQKGDIAEGYSVSREKKESFPLTVTSAQKNPTAFYLCASSIGRWTGDYGYTFGSGTRLTVV.

V and J are TRBV5-4 and TRBJ2-2, with 14 bases matching TRBD2. Germline trimming cut 3 bases from V and 5 bases from J; bases unmatched to any gene: 6. This CDR3 region has 17 residues. Germline V lookup: CDR1 SGHNT, CDR2 YYREEE (reference sequence). This CDR3 reads CASSWGLAGVQTGELFF. CDR3 DNA: TGTGCCAGCAGCTGGGGACTAGCGGGAGTGCAGACCGGGGAGCTGTTTTTT.

The rearrangement links TRBV6-1 to TRBJ2-5, with TRBD1 identical over 12 bases. The germline gives CDR1 MNHNS, CDR2 SASEGT. V lost 6 bases to trimming and J lost 5 bases; unmatched junction nucleotides: 7. The length of the CDR3 is 15 residues. This CDR3 reads CASSEPGQGAETQYF. CDR3 bases: TGTGCCAGCAGCGAACCGGGACAGGGGGCGGAGACCCAGTACTTC.